What follows are 13 T cell receptor beta chains derived from one specimen sequenced in a study of blood T cell repertoires in COVID-19. The assay was immunoSEQ multiplex PCR, and TCRdb's table has in-frame clones only and misses some. The repertoire includes fewer than 250,000 clones, about nine tenths of them detected once, and approximately 1.5% sits in the top ten. Input material: peripheral blood. Receptors were obtained from a woman in her sixties or seventies who had recovered from COVID-19.

The chain uses TRBV10-3 and TRBJ1-5; no reliable D call. Germline V gene lookup returns CDR1 ENHRY and CDR2 SYGVKD. CDR3 size: 15 residues. With 10 bases removed from V and 0 bases from J, the gap between germline ends came to 16 bases. This CDR3 reads CATDPRQDSNQPQHF. DNA for the CDR3: TGTGCCACTGACCCCCGCCAGGATAGCAATCAGCCCCAGCATTTT.

This chain links TRBV28 with TRBJ1-3; the match to TRBD1 covers 7 bases. The CDR3 covers 14 residues. The germline V gene has CDR1 MDHEN and CDR2 SYDVKM. With V trimmed by 6 bases and J by 2 bases, 4 bases remained unmatched. Here the CDR3 reads CASSSGTAGNTIYF. The CDR3 DNA sequence: TGTGCCAGCAGCTCCGGGACAGCTGGAAACACCATATATTTT.

This clone turned up a few times. This rearrangement joins TRBV6-4 to TRBJ1-6, with TRBD1 matching 7 bases. J was trimmed by 10 bases and V by 5 bases; bases with no gene match: 20. Germline CDR1 reads MRHNA; CDR2 reads SNTAGT. The CDR3 covers 18 residues. The CDR3 DNA reads TGTGCCAGCAGTTCTCCGGGACAGCGGACTGAGAAACGATCACCCCTCCACTTT. Translation gives CASSSPGQRTEKRSPLHF.

This clone showed up just a few times. CDR3 loop: CSADYRGDYGYTF. Written as DNA, the CDR3 is TGCAGCGCTGACTACAGGGGAGACTATGGCTACACCTTC. The chain combines TRBV29-1 with TRBJ1-2, with 7 bases aligning to TRBD1. CDR1 SQVTM and CDR2 ANQGSEA come from the germline V gene. The length of the CDR3 is 13 residues. The trim removed 7 bases at V and 3 bases at J, leaving 8 bases unmatched.

The CDR3 loop reads CASSLGGPFVTQYF. The DNA of the CDR3 is TGTGCCAGCAGCTTGGGGGGACCGTTCGTTACGCAGTATTTT. This chain connects TRBV7-3 to TRBJ2-3; a weak D match, TRBD2 (6 bases). The CDR3 length is 14 residues. Germline V gene lookup returns CDR1 SGHTA and CDR2 FQGTGA. V gave up 3 bases and J gave up 8 bases, with 15 bases separating them.

This chain connects TRBV21-1 to TRBJ1-6. TRBV21-1 is designated a pseudogene. The CDR3 covers 15 residues. The CDR3 is CASSKPVTYNSPLHF. CDR3 in DNA: TGTGCCAGCAGCAAACCGGTGACCTATAATTCACCCCTCCACTTT.

In the case of this clone: One end of the junction is discordant with germline, which a read error may explain. The CDR3 nucleotides read TGTGCTAGCAGCTTACTCGGGACTAGCGGTAGCACAGATACGCAGTATTTT. This codes for CASSLLGTSGSTDTQYF. The V gene is TRBV7-7, the J gene TRBJ2-3; 11 bases match TRBD2. Germline assignment: CDR1 SSHAT and CDR2 FNYEAQ (reference sequence). This CDR3 is 17 amino acids long.

The CDR3 DNA follows: TGTGCCGTGTCGGGGGGGGGCCCGTACGAGCAGTACTTC. It is translated as CAVSGGGPYEQYF. The chain joins TRBV10-3 to TRBJ2-7; 8 positions agree with TRBD2. V dropped 11 bases and J dropped 4; count of bases not matched to a gene: 10. CDR3 length: 13 amino acids. Germline loops: CDR1 ENHRY, CDR2 SYGVKD.

The V call is TRBV14, the J call TRBJ2-7; 12 bases are shared with TRBD2. Trimming removed 4 bases from V and 1 base from J; junction bases left unmatched: 2. The germline gives CDR1 SGHDN, CDR2 FVKESK. CDR3 length: 15 amino acids. The CDR3 DNA reads as TGTGCCAGCAGCCTACTAGCGGGGGGTTCCTACGAGCAGTACTTC. Translating it yields CASSLLAGGSYEQYF.

This chain connects TRBV7-9 to TRBJ1-1, with TRBD1 as a possible D gene (5 bases). From germline, CDR1 is SEHNR and CDR2 FQNEAQ (reference sequence). This CDR3 has 13 residues. V lost 8 bases and J 4 bases, leaving 14 bases between the germline ends. The CDR3: CASRRGGGTEAFF. The DNA for the CDR3 is TGTGCCAGCCGACGGGGCGGGGGCACTGAAGCTTTCTTT.

CDR3 bases: TGTGCCAGCAGCACCCGGAATGGGCGGGGGGGTATAACCGGGGAGCTGTTTTTT. Amino acid sequence: CASSTRNGRGGITGELFF. The chain uses TRBV27 and TRBJ2-2, with 9 bases that match TRBD2. The CDR3 is made up of 18 amino acids. CDR1 MNHEY and CDR2 SMNVEV come from the germline V gene (reference sequence). V lost 6 bases to trimming and J lost 5 bases; unmatched junction nucleotides: 16.

This clone was detected a few times. The chain links TRBV5-5 to TRBJ1-1; D gene uncertain. The V end was cut by 0 bases, the J end by 5 bases, with 11 bases between. Germline values: CDR1 SGHKS, CDR2 YYEKEE (reference sequence). The CDR3 is 14 amino acids. In nucleotides, the CDR3 is TGTGCCAGCAGCTTGGAGCCCGGGAGGACTGAAGCTTTCTTT. This translates into CASSLEPGRTEAFF.

This clone appeared a few times. The chain has TRBV5-3 and TRBJ1-2; TRBD1 might be the D (5 bases). TRBV5-3 is an ORF; its function is uncertain. V lost 1 base and J 3 bases, leaving 10 bases between the germline ends. The CDR3 runs 14 residues. CDR3 loop: CARSLSGEHYGYTF. As DNA, the CDR3 is TGTGCCAGAAGCTTGTCGGGGGAGCACTATGGCTACACCTTC.